This paragraph reports one T cell receptor beta chain. Antigen specificity is unknown. One end of the junction fails to match germline, which may point to a read error. The sample is drawn from a study of identical twins. Study-level results: Rather than following the same donors, the conclusions depended on cross-sectional statistical analysis. There is a chance that invariant MAIT and iNKT cells partially muddied zero-insertion analyses.

MiXCR, run by TCRdb on the 5' RACE reads, gives a single entry per CDR3 protein. This table holds 700,000 or so distinct CDR3 sequences, 8.5% to 9% found once. The germline V gene encodes CDR1 SSHAT and CDR2 FNYEAQ (reference sequence). The CDR3 is made up of 16 amino acids. These sequences were also reported in another study, on yellow fever vaccine responses in identical twins.

The V gene is TRBV7-7, the J gene TRBJ2-2; possibly TRBD2 for D (5 bases). The receptor was isolated from a woman younger than 30 in good health. The material sequenced was PBMCs. CDR3 nucleotide sequence: TGTGCTAGCAGCCCCCTGCCAGCGGTGAACACCGGGGAGCTGTTTTTT. This gives the protein CASSPLPAVNTGELFF.